This T cell receptor (beta chain) was profiled in a study of T cell changes during pregnancy in multiple sclerosis. Only in-frame clones appear in the TCRdb table, and some are missing; sequencing was by immunoSEQ multiplex PCR. This table has about 47,000 clones, roughly nine tenths appearing once. CDR3 length: 17 residues. J gave up 3 bases and V 0 bases, and 8 bases lay outside the gene matches. The germline CDR1 and CDR2 sequences are LGHNA and YNFKEQ. The sequence was collected from a female donor with multiple sclerosis, enrolled in a pregnancy study. Sequences were derived from CD8+ T cells from peripheral blood mononuclear cells, sampled in the second trimester of pregnancy. This chain joins TRBV4-2 and TRBJ2-7; 10 bases line up with TRBD2. The CDR3 loop reads CASSQEDSSGGFYEQYF. CDR3 DNA: TGTGCCAGCAGCCAAGAGGATTCTAGCGGGGGCTTCTACGAGCAGTACTTC.